This TCR beta chain derives from a study of T cell responses to AZD1222 COVID-19 vaccine. Notes on the study in general: Spike-specific TCR repertoires showed rising breadth and depth after two AZD1222 doses. Baseline antibody screening turned up just six seropositive AZD1222 recipients.

On this clone: The antigen remains unidentified.

TCRdb's copy holds only in-frame clones and misses some; the assay was immunoSEQ multiplex PCR. The sample records 75,000 to 90,000 clones, around 84% being singletons. This specimen consisted of peripheral blood, obtained on day 0 of AZD1222 vaccination. This TCR was recovered from an adult in good health.

CDR3: CAISESGGASEAFF. In DNA form, the CDR3 reads TGTGCCATCAGTGAGTCGGGTGGGGCGTCTGAAGCTTTCTTT. V usage is TRBV10-3 and J usage is TRBJ1-1, with D possibly TRBD1 on 5 matching bases. Trimming removed 0 bases at V and 6 bases at J, with 11 bases between. Germline loops: CDR1 ENHRY, CDR2 SYGVKD. The CDR3 has 14 amino acids.